These T cell receptor beta chains were read from a single sample in a study of post-analysis software for immune sequencing data. TCRdb redid the calling of the PCR reads with MiXCR, one entry per CDR3 protein. The sample consists of 800,000 to 950,000 distinct CDR3 sequences, roughly half of them appearing once. Sequenced sample: blood. The receptors come from a girl aged 5 to 17 with multiple sclerosis. CDR3s include the opening cysteine and the closing phenylalanine or tryptophan. The D gene is left open where the match is weak. Size is stated for part of the rows, as once, few or many counts, or as a class when the clone is expanded.

d_gene,v_gene,j_gene,abundance,CDR3nt,CDR3aa
TRBD1,TRBV12-3/TRBV12-4,TRBJ2-7,NA,TGTGCCAGCAGTGGGACAGAGCACTACTACGAGCAGTACTTC,CASSGTEHYYEQYF
NA,TRBV5-1,TRBJ2-7,NA,TGCGCCAGCAGCACCGGACTTAACTACGAGCAGTACTTC,CASSTGLNYEQYF
TRBD1,TRBV12-5,TRBJ2-7,NA,TGTGCTAGTGGTTTGGAACTCGGACAGGCCCTCTACGAGCAGTACTTC,CASGLELGQALYEQYF
TRBD1,TRBV29-1,TRBJ2-7,few,TGCAGCGTTGAAGGGACAGGGAACTCCTACGAGCAGTACTTC,CSVEGTGNSYEQYF
NA,TRBV7-9,TRBJ2-2,NA,TGTGCCAGCAGCTTAGTGAATGGATTCGGGGAGCTGTTTTTT,CASSLVNGFGELFF
TRBD2,TRBV20-1,TRBJ2-3,few,TGCAGTGCTTCCCCGGGACTAGCGGGGACTATCACAGATACGCAGTATTTT,CSASPGLAGTITDTQYF
NA,TRBV20-1,TRBJ1-2,NA,TGCAGTGCAAGGCGGAACAGCGACTATGGCTCCACCTTC,CSARRNSDYGSTF
NA,TRBV6-1,TRBJ2-7,few,TGTGCCAGCAGAGCGACCCTGATCGGTATCGAGCAGTACTTC,CASRATLIGIEQYF
NA,TRBV5-1,TRBJ1-1,few,TGTGCCAGCAGTTTGGAGGGAGGGAACACTGAAGCTTTCTTT,CASSLEGGNTEAFF
NA,TRBV7-3,TRBJ2-1,NA,TGTGCCAGCAGCTTATCAAGCTGGAGCAATGAGCAGTTCTTC,CASSLSSWSNEQFF
NA,TRBV7-2,TRBJ2-5,NA,TGTGCCAGCAGCCCCCGCGCCGTGACGAAAGAGACCCAGTACTTC,CASSPRAVTKETQYF
NA,TRBV20-1,TRBJ1-2,few,TGCAGTGCTAGAGATCCTTGGTCGTATGGCTACACCTTC,CSARDPWSYGYTF
NA,TRBV7-2,TRBJ2-6,NA,TGTGCCAGCAGCTTAGTAAGGGGAACTGGGGCCAACGTCCTGACTTTC,CASSLVRGTGANVLTF
NA,TRBV15,TRBJ2-7,NA,TGTGCCACCAGCAGAGATGGGATAGGAGGCACCTACGAGCAGTACTTC,CATSRDGIGGTYEQYF
NA,TRBV20-1,TRBJ1-2,NA,TGCAGTGCTAGAGACACCGGGACACTCTCTTATGGCTACACCTTC,CSARDTGTLSYGYTF
NA,TRBV6-6,TRBJ1-2,few,TGTGCCAGCAGCATTCCAGGGACCTATGGCTACACCTTC,CASSIPGTYGYTF
TRBD2,TRBV29-1,TRBJ2-7,few,TGCAGCGTTTTAGCGGGGGGGCCGTCCTACGAGCAGTACTTC,CSVLAGGPSYEQYF
TRBD1,TRBV20-1,TRBJ1-2,NA,TGCAGTGCTAGGACAGGGATTGGAGGTGGCTACACCTTC,CSARTGIGGGYTF
NA,TRBV5-1,TRBJ2-1,once,TGCGCCAGCAGCGGTTTGGATGAGCAGTTCTTC,CASSGLDEQFF
TRBD1,TRBV6-5,TRBJ1-5,few,TGTGCCAGCAGTTATGGACAGGGGGACGATCAGCCCCAGCATTTT,CASSYGQGDDQPQHF